This TCR beta chain emerged from a study of blood T cells in healthy people across ages. This clonotype was counted only a few times. Its antigen is unidentified. It was with a sample-barcoded 5' primer and a J-beta primer mix that a second PCR of about 6 to 12 cycles was run. TCRdb re-derived calls from the 5' RACE reads in MiXCR, one entry per CDR3 protein. Among more than 1 million distinct CDR3 sequences listed, 40% to 50% were seen once. The germline V and J ends were trimmed by 5 bases and 3 bases, with 17 bases remaining between them. Germline loops: CDR1 MNHEY, CDR2 SVGEGT. The CDR3 contains 15 residues. Study-level findings and limits: It was found that TCR beta diversity correlated strongly with the percentage of naive T cells.

The source of this sequence is an older woman in good health. The chain joins TRBV6-2 or TRBV6-3 to TRBJ2-7; tentative D call: TRBD2 (5 bases). Sequenced: blood. CDR3 DNA sequence: TGTGCCAGCAGTACCCAAAGCGGAGCTGTCTACGAGCAGTACTTC. Translating it yields CASSTQSGAVYEQYF.